This note documents a single T cell receptor beta chain sequence. This record belongs to a study of blood T cell repertoires in COVID-19. Study context: The origin of the acute and convalescent COVID-19 samples was the United States, Italy and Spain.

Assay used: immunoSEQ multiplex PCR; TCRdb lists only in-frame clones, some missing. Of about 180,000 clones listed, under 90% are singletons. The length of the CDR3 is 14 residues. V lost 4 bases, J lost 6 bases, and 9 bases stayed unmatched. Germline V gene sequence: CDR1 SGHRS, CDR2 YFSETQ. The chain uses TRBV5-1 and TRBJ2-7, with 8 bases lining up with TRBD1. This TCR was recovered from an elderly woman with active or convalescent COVID-19. The sample comprised peripheral blood. DNA for the CDR3: TGCGCCAGCAGCGAGGACAGGGCCCCCCGCGAGCAGTACTTC. It translates to CASSEDRAPREQYF. Looking up the rest from reference TRBV5-1 and TRBJ2-7 gives the full variable domain: KAGVTQTPRYLIKTRGQQVTLSCSPISGHRSVSWYQQTPGQGLQFLFEYFSETQRNKGNFPGRFSGRQFSNSRSEMNVSTLELGDSALYLCASSEDRAPREQYFGPGTRLTVT.